This T cell receptor beta chain was identified during a study of blood T cell repertoires in COVID-19. Study overall: Samples representing acute and convalescent COVID-19 were sourced from the United States, Italy and Spain. T cells, B-cell-depleted T cells, or PBMCs supplied cDNA or gDNA.

The repertoire was sequenced with immunoSEQ multiplex PCR; TCRdb's copy has only in-frame clones and lacks some. In the table there are under 250,000 clones, 88% of which are singletons. Germline-derived CDR1 and CDR2 are MNHEY and SVGAGI. Losses at the gene ends were 7 bases for V and 0 bases for J; bases not matched to a gene: 5. This CDR3 region has 15 residues. Self-reported history from a screening survey and questionnaire set each donor's cohort. The sequenced sample consisted of PBMCs or T cells enriched from blood (not recorded which). The chain employs TRBV6-5 and TRBJ1-2, with 10 bases matching TRBD1. The clonotype comes from a middle-aged woman who had been exposed to COVID-19. The chain's CDR3 is CASTDRGGPNYGYTF. As DNA, the CDR3 is TGTGCCAGCACGGACAGGGGGGGACCTAACTATGGCTACACCTTC.